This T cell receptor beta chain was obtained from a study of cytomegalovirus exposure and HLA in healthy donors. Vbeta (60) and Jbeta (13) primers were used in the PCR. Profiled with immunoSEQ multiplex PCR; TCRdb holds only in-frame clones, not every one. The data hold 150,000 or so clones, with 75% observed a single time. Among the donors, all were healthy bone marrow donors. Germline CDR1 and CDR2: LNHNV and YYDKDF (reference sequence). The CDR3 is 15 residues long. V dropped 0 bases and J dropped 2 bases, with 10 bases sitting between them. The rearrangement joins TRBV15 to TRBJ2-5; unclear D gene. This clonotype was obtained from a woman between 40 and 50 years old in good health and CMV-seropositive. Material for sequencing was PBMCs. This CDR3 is CATSRDWAEQETQYF. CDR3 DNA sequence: TGTGCCACCAGCAGAGATTGGGCAGAACAAGAGACCCAGTACTTC.